This T cell receptor (beta chain) originates from a study of Ad26.COV2.S vaccination and SARS-CoV-2 variants. Regarding treatment: around 19 received Ad26.COV2.S at low or high dose, single or two shots; about 5 received placebo; per-sample allocation not given. It was on day 63 after the first vaccine or placebo injection that samples were taken. The table came from immunoSEQ multiplex PCR; TCRdb's copy has only in-frame clones and leaves some out. This table holds about 680,000 clones, approximately 88% found once. This clone has just a few counts. Its matching antigen is unknown. This CDR3 is 13 amino acids long. V lost 8 bases and J 1 base, leaving 12 bases between the germline ends. Study observations and caveats: Comparable non-spike TCR breadth was observed in vaccine and placebo recipients. Possibly, TCR breadth and depth analyses underestimated total T cell responses. Vaccine recipients surpassed placebo recipients in spike-specific TCR breadth.

The material sequenced was peripheral blood, taken in a trial of Ad26.COV2.S vaccine versus placebo. The V and J genes are TRBV12-3 or TRBV12-4 and TRBJ2-7; the D is unclear. The receptor was derived from a person between 18 and 65 years old who received the Ad26.COV2.S COVID-19 vaccine or a placebo. CDR3 amino acids: CASGPDGSYEQYF. In DNA form, the CDR3 reads TGTGCCAGCGGCCCGGACGGATCCTACGAGCAGTACTTC.